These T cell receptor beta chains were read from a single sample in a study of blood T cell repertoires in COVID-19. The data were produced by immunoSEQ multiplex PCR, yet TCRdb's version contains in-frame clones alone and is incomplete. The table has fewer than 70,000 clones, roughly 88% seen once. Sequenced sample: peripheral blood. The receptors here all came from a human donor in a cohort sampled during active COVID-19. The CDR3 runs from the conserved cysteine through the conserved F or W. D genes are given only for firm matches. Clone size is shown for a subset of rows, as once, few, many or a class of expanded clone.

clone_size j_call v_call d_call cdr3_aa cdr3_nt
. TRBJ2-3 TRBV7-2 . CASSFGSLGSTDTQYF TGTGCCAGCAGCTTTGGGAGTCTGGGTAGCACAGATACGCAGTATTTT
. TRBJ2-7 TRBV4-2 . CASSQFTTDSSYEQYF TGTGCCAGCAGCCAATTTACGACCGACAGCTCCTACGAGCAGTACTTC
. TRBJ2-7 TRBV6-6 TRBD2 CASSQSGISYEQYF TGTGCCAGCAGTCAGAGCGGGATTTCCTACGAGCAGTACTTC
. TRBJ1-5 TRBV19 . CASRPGLNQPQHF TGTGCCAGTAGACCGGGACTCAATCAGCCCCAGCATTTT
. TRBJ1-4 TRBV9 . CASSSLGGTNEKLFF TGTGCCAGCAGCTCCCTCGGGGGGACTAATGAAAAACTGTTTTTT
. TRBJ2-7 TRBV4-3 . CASSQVPGSSYEQYF TGCGCCAGCAGCCAAGTTCCGGGGAGCTCCTACGAGCAGTACTTC
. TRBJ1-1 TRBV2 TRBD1 CASQYGTGNTEAFF TGTGCCAGCCAGTACGGGACAGGGAACACTGAAGCTTTCTTT
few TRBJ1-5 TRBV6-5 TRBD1 CASSHGTDNQPQHF TGTGCCAGCAGCCACGGGACAGACAATCAGCCCCAGCATTTT
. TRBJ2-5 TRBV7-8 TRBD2 CASSPQVASGYQETQYF TGTGCCAGCAGCCCCCAGGTGGCTAGCGGGTACCAAGAGACCCAGTACTTC
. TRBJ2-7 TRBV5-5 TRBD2 CASSFGGVRVFEFRYEQYF TGTGCCAGCAGCTTCGGGGGGGTACGGGTTTTTGAATTTAGGTACGAGCAGTACTTC
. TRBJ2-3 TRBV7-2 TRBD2 CASTVRLAGGPSTDTQYF TGTGCCAGCACCGTAAGACTAGCGGGGGGCCCTAGCACAGATACGCAGTATTTT
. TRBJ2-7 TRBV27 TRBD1 CASSAPGQINTYEQYF TGTGCCAGCAGTGCCCCGGGACAGATTAACACCTACGAGCAGTACTTC
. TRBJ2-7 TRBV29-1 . CSVFWGLLDEQYF TGCAGCGTTTTTTGGGGGCTGTTGGACGAGCAGTACTTC
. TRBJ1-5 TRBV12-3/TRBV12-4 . CASSLYSNQPQHF TGTGCCAGCAGTCTTTATAGCAATCAGCCCCAGCATTTT
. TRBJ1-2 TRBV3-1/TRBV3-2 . CASSQGTPREPTF TGTGCCAGCAGCCAAGGTACACCTAGAGAGCCCACCTTC
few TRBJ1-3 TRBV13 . CASSTRGGYSGNTIYF TGTGCCAGCAGCACGCGGGGGGGATACTCTGGAAACACCATATATTTT
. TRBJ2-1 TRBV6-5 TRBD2 CASSNGGGAMNEQFF TGTGCCAGCAGCAACGGCGGGGGAGCAATGAATGAGCAGTTCTTC
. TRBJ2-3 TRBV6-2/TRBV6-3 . CASSQYSTDTQYF TGTGCCAGCAGTCAGTACAGCACAGATACGCAGTATTTT
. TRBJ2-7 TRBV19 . CASSPADNYEQYF TGTGCCAGTAGCCCAGCGGATAACTACGAGCAGTACTTC
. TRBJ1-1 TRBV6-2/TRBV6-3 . CASSYSKNGEAFF TGTGCCAGCAGTTACTCGAAGAACGGGGAAGCTTTCTTT
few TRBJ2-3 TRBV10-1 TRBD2 CASSAGTSGRSDTQYF TGCGCCAGCAGCGCCGGGACTAGCGGGAGATCAGATACGCAGTATTTT
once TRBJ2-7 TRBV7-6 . CASSLAQADEQYF TGTGCCAGCAGCTTAGCGCAGGCCGACGAGCAGTACTTC
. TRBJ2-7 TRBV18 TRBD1 CASSKQGGEQYF TGTGCCAGCTCGAAACAGGGGGGCGAGCAGTACTTC
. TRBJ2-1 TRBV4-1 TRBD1 CASSQTWTGDNEQFF TGCGCCAGCAGCCAAACCTGGACAGGCGACAATGAGCAGTTCTTC
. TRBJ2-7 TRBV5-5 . CASSLVSGGEQYF TGTGCCAGCAGCTTGGTATCCGGGGGCGAGCAGTACTTC
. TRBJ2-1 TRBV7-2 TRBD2 CASSLSGRLAGAYNEQFF TGTGCCAGCAGCTTATCCGGAAGACTAGCGGGCGCCTACAATGAGCAGTTCTTC
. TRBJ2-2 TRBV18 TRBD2 CASSGTSGSTGELFF TGTGCCAGCTCCGGGACTAGCGGGAGCACCGGGGAGCTGTTTTTT
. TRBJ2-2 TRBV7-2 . CASSRGGGRNGELFF TGTGCCAGCAGCCGCGGTGGAGGGCGGAACGGGGAGCTGTTTTTT
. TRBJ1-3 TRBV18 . CASSPPDRSGNTIYF TGTGCCAGCTCACCCCCGGACAGATCTGGAAACACCATATATTTT
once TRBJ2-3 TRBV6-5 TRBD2 CASSYWAGGQDTQYF TGTGCCAGCAGTTATTGGGCGGGGGGGCAAGATACGCAGTATTTT
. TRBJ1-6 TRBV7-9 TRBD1 CASSLVGDRASPLHF TGTGCCAGCAGCTTAGTGGGGGACAGGGCTTCACCCCTCCACTTT
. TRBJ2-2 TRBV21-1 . CASSNPPGGPELNTGELFF TGTGCCAGCAGCAACCCCCCGGGAGGCCCCGAGCTGAACACCGGGGAGCTGTTTTTT
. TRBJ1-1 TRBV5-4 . CASSPTRWSEAFF TGTGCCAGCAGCCCCACCCGGTGGTCTGAAGCTTTCTTT
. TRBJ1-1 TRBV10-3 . CAISESPSMNTEAFF TGTGCCATCAGTGAGTCACCGAGCATGAACACTGAAGCTTTCTTT
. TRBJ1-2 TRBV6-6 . CASSWGQTDHGYTF TGTGCCAGCAGTTGGGGGCAGACTGACCATGGCTACACCTTC
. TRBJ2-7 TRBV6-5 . CASGESPYEQYF TGTGCCAGCGGGGAGAGCCCCTACGAGCAGTACTTC
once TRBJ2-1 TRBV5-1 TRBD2 CASSLASGISGEQFF TGCGCCAGCAGCTTGGCTAGCGGGATCAGTGGTGAGCAGTTCTTC
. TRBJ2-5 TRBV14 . CASSQRDETQYF TGTGCCAGCAGCCAGCGGGATGAGACCCAGTACTTC
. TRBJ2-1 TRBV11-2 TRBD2 CASSSGGGVGLAFYNEQFF TGTGCCAGCAGCTCTGGGGGAGGGGTGGGGCTAGCGTTTTACAATGAGCAGTTCTTC
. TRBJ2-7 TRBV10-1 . CASSDPGQNEQYF TGCGCCAGCAGTGACCCCGGACAGAACGAGCAGTACTTC
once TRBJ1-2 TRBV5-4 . CASNPRGQGTYGYTF TGTGCCAGCAACCCCAGAGGGCAGGGGACCTATGGCTACACCTTC
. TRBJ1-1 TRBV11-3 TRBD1 CASSSRTGPNTEAFF TGTGCCAGCAGCTCTCGGACAGGGCCTAACACTGAAGCTTTCTTT
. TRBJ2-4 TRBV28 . CASSPPRTELAKNIQYF TGTGCCAGCAGTCCGCCCCGGACAGAATTAGCCAAAAACATTCAGTACTTC
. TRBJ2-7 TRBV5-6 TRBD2 CASSSVLGLAGGSYEQYF TGTGCCAGCAGCTCAGTCCTGGGACTAGCGGGAGGGTCCTACGAGCAGTACTTC
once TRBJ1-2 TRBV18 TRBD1 CASSTEDRGPYGYTF TGTGCCAGCTCAACCGAGGACAGGGGTCCCTATGGCTACACCTTC
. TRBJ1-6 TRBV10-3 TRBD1 CAIALGQGASPLHF TGTGCCATCGCGCTTGGACAGGGGGCTTCACCCCTCCACTTT
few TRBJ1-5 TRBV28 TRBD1 CASSETDRGGPRQNQPQHF TGTGCCAGCAGCGAAACTGACAGGGGGGGACCTCGCCAAAATCAGCCCCAGCATTTT
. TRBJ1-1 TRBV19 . CASTHRAVLEAFF TGTGCCAGTACCCACAGGGCCGTATTGGAAGCTTTCTTT
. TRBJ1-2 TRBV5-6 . CASSPWTNYTNYGYTF TGTGCCAGCAGCCCGTGGACTAACTACACTAACTATGGCTACACCTTC
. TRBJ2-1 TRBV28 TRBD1 CASNQGASNEQFF TGTGCCAGCAACCAGGGGGCGAGTAATGAGCAGTTCTTC
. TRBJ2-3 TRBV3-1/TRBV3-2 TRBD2 CASSQVGLAGDQAEGTDTQYF TGTGCCAGCAGCCAAGTGGGACTAGCGGGAGATCAGGCGGAGGGTACTGATACGCAGTATTTT
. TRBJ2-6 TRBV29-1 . CSVELSGSGANVLTF TGCAGCGTTGAACTGTCGGGCTCTGGGGCCAACGTCCTGACTTTC